These 26 T cell receptor beta chains came from one sample sequenced in a study of neurological immune-mediated disorders. Each CDR3 protein gets one entry after TCRdb re-called the 5' RACE reads with MiXCR. The sample includes tens of thousands of distinct CDR3 sequences, about 6.3% of them seen just once. Sequencing used CD4+ T cells from blood. The source is a woman aged 40 to 49 in good health.

This clonotype was observed at least ten times. V gene TRBV4-2 combines with J gene TRBJ2-7; the D is unclear. The V gene lost 2 bases and the J gene lost 0 bases, with 11 bases spanning the gap. The CDR3 has 15 residues. Germline assignment: CDR1 LGHNA and CDR2 YNFKEQ. CDR3 sequence: CASSQTNDPSYEQYF. CDR3 sequence (DNA): TGTGCCAGCAGCCAAACAAATGACCCCTCCTACGAGCAGTACTTC.

Notes on this clonotype: A clone one base away is much larger, so this may be a read error. The gene calls are TRBV28 and TRBJ2-7; possible D gene TRBD2, 5 bases. This CDR3 comprises 14 residues. CDR1 is MDHEN, CDR2 SYDVKM, per germline. Trimming removed 3 bases from V and 2 bases from J, with 11 bases in between. The DNA of the CDR3 is TGTGCCAGCAGTTTGCGGGTACCCCCCTACGAGCAGTACTTC. Residues: CASSLRVPPYEQYF. Full variable domain (remainder filled in from reference TRBV28 and TRBJ2-7): DVKVTQSSRYLVKRTGEKVFLECVQDMDHENMFWYRQDPGLGLRLIYFSYDVKMKEKGDIPEGYSVSREKKERFSLILESASTNQTSMYLCASSLRVPPYEQYFGPGTRLTVT.

This clonotype occurred many times. The chain has TRBV2 and TRBJ2-1; TRBD1 aligns across 9 bases. Trimming at V came to 8 bases and at J to 6 bases, leaving 2 bases not matched to a gene. Germline CDR1 reads SNHLY; CDR2 reads FYNNEI. The CDR3 is made up of 12 amino acids. CDR3 in amino acids: CASLGQGNEQFF. DNA for the CDR3: TGTGCCAGCTTGGGACAGGGCAATGAGCAGTTCTTC. Full variable domain (remainder filled in from reference TRBV2 and TRBJ2-1): EPEVTQTPSHQVTQMGQEVILRCVPISNHLYFYWYRQILGQKVEFLVSFYNNEISEKSEIFDDQFSVERPDGSNFTLKIRSTKLEDSAMYFCASLGQGNEQFFGPGTRLTVL.

This clonotype was detected ten times or more. The chain has TRBV5-1 and TRBJ2-5, with 12 nucleotides matching TRBD2. Germline assignment: CDR1 SGHRS and CDR2 YFSETQ. This CDR3 has 16 residues. Trimming removed 0 bases from V and 5 bases from J; junction bases left unmatched: 5. The CDR3 spells CASSLALAGGWETQYF. As DNA, the CDR3 is TGCGCCAGCAGCTTGGCACTAGCGGGAGGATGGGAGACCCAGTACTTC.

As to this clonotype: One base away lies a much larger clone, so this may be a sequencing read error. V usage is TRBV6-2 or TRBV6-3 and J usage is TRBJ2-3, with 10 bases identical to TRBD1. The CDR3 sequence is 15 residues long. The junction had 7 bases not matched to a gene; V was cut back by 9 bases and J by 1 base. The V gene's germline CDR1 is MNHEY and CDR2 SVGEGT. The CDR3 sequence: CARRGTGARTDTQYF. The CDR3 coding sequence is TGTGCCAGAAGAGGGACAGGGGCCCGCACAGATACGCAGTATTTT.

This clonotype was seen at least ten times. The V call is TRBV29-1, the J call TRBJ2-5, with D perhaps TRBD2 (5 bases). V lost 5 bases and J 1 base, leaving 8 bases between the germline ends. This CDR3 spans 12 amino acids. CDR1 is SQVTM and CDR2 is ANQGSEA in the germline V gene. Here the CDR3 DNA reads TGCAGCGTTTTGGAGGCCCAAGAGACCCAGTACTTC. Translating gives CSVLEAQETQYF.

This clonotype occurred many times. Mismatch with germline at one junction end may stem from a read error. The chain joins TRBV20-1 to TRBJ1-2, with D perhaps matching TRBD1 (5 bases). The CDR3 spans 15 residues. Germline V lookup: CDR1 DFQATT, CDR2 SNEGSKA (reference sequence). The CDR3 here is CSARAGRGMNYGYTF. CDR3 in DNA: TGCAGTGCAAGAGCGGGGCGAGGGATGAACTATGGCTACACCTTC.

This clonotype was observed at least ten times. V gene TRBV7-9 combines with J gene TRBJ1-1, with TRBD1 matching 7 bases. The J segment lost 10 bases and the V segment lost 6 bases, leaving 8 bases of the junction unmatched. Germline V gene data show CDR1 as SEHNR and CDR2 as FQNEAQ (reference sequence). This CDR3 region has 12 residues. CDR3 residues: CASSTGQTTAFF. The CDR3 DNA follows: TGTGCCAGCAGTACGGGACAGACCACAGCTTTCTTT.

This clonotype has more than one count but fewer than ten. The rearrangement links TRBV24-1 to TRBJ2-1; D tentatively fits TRBD1 or TRBD2 (5 bases each). The V and J ends lost 1 base and 0 bases respectively, with 12 bases between them. The CDR3 covers 17 residues. Germline CDR1 is KGHDR and CDR2 is SFDVKD. CDR3 region: CATSDFGAPSSYNEQFF. The CDR3 coding sequence is TGTGCCACCAGTGATTTCGGGGCCCCCAGCTCCTACAATGAGCAGTTCTTC.

This clonotype was counted many times. The chain combines TRBV28 with TRBJ2-4; no definite D call. V lost 5 bases to trimming and J lost 2 bases, with 10 bases between them. The CDR3 is 14 amino acids. Germline assignment: CDR1 MDHEN and CDR2 SYDVKM. Written as DNA, the CDR3 is TGTGCCAGCAGTGAAGGGCCTCCCAAAAACATTCAGTACTTC. It is translated as CASSEGPPKNIQYF.

This clonotype has a count of ten or more. The CDR3 spells CASSPTFRPGDTQYF. The CDR3 region has the DNA TGTGCCAGCAGCCCGACTTTTCGTCCTGGAGATACGCAGTATTTT. The genes are TRBV3-1 and TRBJ2-3; D gene ambiguous. Germline CDR1 LGHDT, CDR2 YNNKEL (reference sequence). The CDR3 is made up of 15 amino acids. The V and J ends lost 4 bases and 5 bases respectively, with 16 bases between them.

This clonotype has a count of ten or more. The genes are TRBV6-1 and TRBJ2-3; D possibly corresponds to TRBD1 (7 bases). Trimming cost V 6 bases and J 3 bases, with 13 bases left between them. Germline CDR1 MNHNS, CDR2 SASEGT. This CDR3 has 14 amino acids. The CDR3 DNA sequence: TGTGCCAGCAGGGGGGGACAGAATACAGATACGCAGTATTTT. It specifies CASRGGQNTDTQYF.

This clonotype has a count of ten or more. The rearrangement links TRBV7-8 to TRBJ2-6; D remains ambiguous. V lost 6 bases and J 2 bases, leaving 11 bases between the germline ends. Germline assignment: CDR1 SGHVS and CDR2 FQNEAQ. This CDR3 spans 15 amino acids. The DNA for the CDR3 is TGTGCCAGCAGACATAATGAAGCTGGGGCCAACGTCCTGACTTTC. This encodes CASRHNEAGANVLTF.

This clonotype ranks as medium-sized (0.01 to 0.1%). The rearrangement joins TRBV7-2 to TRBJ2-3, with TRBD2 matching over 13 bases. The CDR3 consists of 17 residues. Germline CDR1 is SGHTA and CDR2 is FQGNSA. With 7 bases clipped from V and 6 bases from J, the junction kept 13 bases outside the gene matches. CDR3 residues: CASTISPGLAGEDTQYF. In DNA form, the CDR3 reads TGTGCCAGCACCATATCACCTGGACTAGCGGGAGAGGATACGCAGTATTTT.

Many counts were recorded for this clonotype. The rearrangement uses TRBV10-3 and TRBJ2-5; perhaps TRBD1 as D (7 bases). The V and J ends lost 4 bases and 4 bases respectively, with 10 bases between them. The germline gives CDR1 ENHRY, CDR2 SYGVKD. The CDR3 length is 13 residues. CDR3 amino acids: CAISVQGGETQYF. The CDR3 region has the DNA TGTGCCATCAGTGTCCAGGGGGGAGAGACCCAGTACTTC.

In this sample, this clonotype turned up many times. The chain couples TRBV20-1 to TRBJ2-1; 13 nucleotides match TRBD2. The V gene's germline CDR1 is DFQATT and CDR2 SNEGSKA (reference sequence). V was pared by 6 bases and J by 5 bases, with 7 bases of the junction left unmatched. The CDR3 totals 15 residues. In DNA form, the CDR3 reads TGCAGTGCGCAGCCACTAGCGGGAGGGAACAATGAGCAGTTCTTC. It yields the protein CSAQPLAGGNNEQFF.

Ten or more counts support this clonotype. CDR3 DNA sequence: TGTGCCAGCAGTTTGAGGGTATACTACGAGCAGTACTTC. This gives the protein CASSLRVYYEQYF. V usage is TRBV27 and J usage is TRBJ2-7; TRBD2 is a possible D gene (5 bases). The CDR3 is 13 amino acids. V gave up 3 bases and J gave up 3 bases, with 9 bases separating them. CDR1 is MNHEY and CDR2 is SMNVEV in the germline V gene (reference sequence).

This clonotype was detected ten times or more. The rearrangement joins TRBV10-3 to TRBJ2-7, with 10 bases matching TRBD1. Germline CDR1 ENHRY, CDR2 SYGVKD. Trimming cost V 6 bases and J 5 bases; bases outside gene matches: 1. The CDR3 consists of 12 residues. Here the CDR3 DNA reads TGTGCCATCAGGGACAGGGGGGACGAGCAGTACTTC. It is translated as CAIRDRGDEQYF.

In this sample, this clonotype turned up many times. This chain links TRBV20-1 with TRBJ2-5; no clear D gene. Germline CDR1 reads DFQATT; CDR2 reads SNEGSKA (reference sequence). This CDR3 has 14 residues. Trimming shortened V by 4 bases and J by 3 bases, and 15 bases separated the two germline ends. The CDR3 sequence is CSANPLGPEETQYF. CDR3 DNA: TGCAGTGCTAACCCTCTAGGGCCCGAAGAGACCCAGTACTTC.

This clonotype was counted at least ten times. The chain couples TRBV4-3 to TRBJ2-5, with TRBD1 as a possible D gene (7 bases). The CDR3 totals 16 residues. Trimming left V 0 bases short and J 7 bases short, with 18 bases between. Looked up from germline, CDR1 is LGHNA and CDR2 is YSLEER. CDR3 coding DNA: TGCGCCAGCAGCCAAGAGTGGCAGGGGGGTATCGGGACCCAGTACTTC. This encodes CASSQEWQGGIGTQYF.

This clonotype was recorded at least ten times. Mismatch with germline at one junction end may stem from a read error. This chain joins TRBV7-7 and TRBJ2-1; TRBD2 matches 9 bases. Germline CDR1 and CDR2: SSHAT and FNYEAQ (reference sequence). This CDR3 comprises 16 residues. CDR3 in amino acids: CASSLRSGRDNNEQFF. CDR3 sequence (DNA): TGTGCTAGCAGCTTACGTAGCGGGAGAGATAACAATGAGCAGTTCTTC.

This clonotype appeared many times. The V call is TRBV20-1, the J call TRBJ2-1; D gene uncertain. V was shortened by 3 bases and J by 1 base, with 10 bases between the two germline ends. The CDR3 sequence is 14 residues long. The germline gives CDR1 DFQATT, CDR2 SNEGSKA (reference sequence). Written as DNA, the CDR3 is TGCAGTGCTAGTACACCTACTTCCTACAATGAGCAGTTCTTC. It is translated as CSASTPTSYNEQFF.

This clonotype came up many times. This sequence joins TRBV5-1 and TRBJ1-1; D remains unclear. The CDR3 runs to 14 residues. The V and J ends lost 0 bases and 0 bases respectively, with 6 bases between them. Germline CDR1 SGHRS, CDR2 YFSETQ. Here the CDR3 reads CASSLDGMNTEAFF. CDR3 nucleotide sequence: TGCGCCAGCAGCTTGGATGGTATGAACACTGAAGCTTTCTTT.

This clonotype was seen repeatedly, ten times or more. The J gene is TRBJ2-5, the V gene TRBV10-3, with D possibly being TRBD2 (6 bases). The CDR3 covers 14 residues. In germline, CDR1 is ENHRY, CDR2 SYGVKD. Trimming pared 10 bases from V and 4 bases from J, leaving 19 bases between. DNA of the CDR3: TGTGCCACCAACGGAGGGAATTTGGGAGAGACCCAGTACTTC. It codes for CATNGGNLGETQYF.

The chain combines TRBV10-2 with TRBJ1-6, with D possibly being TRBD1 (5 bases). V was trimmed by 3 bases and J by 14 bases, leaving 17 bases between them. This CDR3 contains 14 residues. Germline CDR1 reads WSHSY; CDR2 reads SAAADI. The CDR3, as DNA: TGCGCCAGCAGTGACAGGGCAGTGCAGGTCACCCTCCACTTT. Translation gives CASSDRAVQVTLHF.

At least ten counts were recorded for this clonotype. This chain links TRBV29-1 with TRBJ2-3; D gene ambiguous. Trimming removed 3 bases at V and 0 bases at J, with 7 bases between. The germline V gene encodes CDR1 SQVTM and CDR2 ANQGSEA. The CDR3 loop spans 13 amino acids. This CDR3 is CSVDDGSTDTQYF. CDR3 in DNA: TGCAGCGTTGACGACGGTAGCACAGATACGCAGTATTTT.